What follows is one TCR beta chain and its context. The data were taken from a study of shared clonotypes between healthy human individuals. Only in-frame clones appear in the TCRdb table, and some are missing; sequencing was by immunoSEQ multiplex PCR. The table lists a few million clones, more than 90% of them singletons. The V end lost 5 bases, the J end lost 4 bases, and 20 bases lay between the germline ends. This CDR3 is 16 amino acids long. The germline V gene has CDR1 SGHAT and CDR2 FQNNGV. This TCR derives from a man aged 18 to 30 in good health. The rearrangement uses TRBV11-2 and TRBJ1-2, with D unresolved. The sequenced sample was naive CD4+ T cells sorted from blood. Subset: CD45RA+ positively selected. Written as DNA, the CDR3 is TGTGCCAGCAGCCCCGATACGTGGGCCGCGGGCTATGGCTACACCTTC. Protein: CASSPDTWAAGYGYTF.